Below, 28 T cell receptor beta chains from the same sample are listed, as sequenced in a study of blood T cell repertoires in COVID-19. The repertoire was sequenced with immunoSEQ multiplex PCR; TCRdb's copy has only in-frame clones and lacks some. The table has some 100,000 clones, 80% to 90% seen once. The specimen sequenced was peripheral blood. The origin of the receptors is a human donor in a cohort sampled during active COVID-19.

The rearrangement links TRBV11-2 to TRBJ2-3; TRBD1 might be the D (6 bases). The V end lost 2 bases, the J end lost 1 base, and 16 bases lay between the germline ends. Germline values: CDR1 SGHAT, CDR2 FQNNGV. This CDR3 spans 17 amino acids. CDR3 loop: CASSLLPGARGTDTQYF. DNA for the CDR3: TGTGCCAGCAGCTTACTCCCAGGGGCGCGGGGCACAGATACGCAGTATTTT.

The gene calls are TRBV25-1 and TRBJ2-7; D possibly corresponds to TRBD1 (5 bases). This CDR3 spans 11 amino acids. V was cut by 5 bases and J by 6 bases, with 8 bases left in between. The germline gives CDR1 MGHDK, CDR2 SYGVNS. The chain's CDR3 is CASSLTVEQYF. CDR3 in DNA: TGTGCCAGCAGTTTGACAGTCGAGCAGTACTTC.

This clone was seen just once. The chain employs TRBV7-2 and TRBJ1-3; D unresolved. Germline V lookup: CDR1 SGHTA, CDR2 FQGNSA. V lost 0 bases, J lost 0 bases, and 9 bases lay in between. There are 16 residues in the CDR3. The CDR3 reads CASSLASGSSGNTIYF. CDR3 DNA sequence: TGTGCCAGCAGCTTAGCCTCAGGTTCCTCTGGAAACACCATATATTTT.

The chain uses TRBV5-1 and TRBJ2-4; D is uncertain. The CDR3 is 16 amino acids. CDR1 and CDR2 from the germline V gene are SGHRS and YFSETQ. V lost 5 bases and J 3 bases, leaving 18 bases between the germline ends. As DNA, the CDR3 is TGCGCCAGCAGGCCGTATTATCTGGCCCACAAAAACATTCAGTACTTC. It yields the protein CASRPYYLAHKNIQYF.

This chain joins TRBV6-2 or TRBV6-3 and TRBJ1-5; tentative D call: TRBD1 (5 bases). The CDR3 contains 16 residues. V gave up 0 bases and J gave up 6 bases, with 15 bases separating them. Per germline, CDR1 MNHEY and CDR2 SVGEGT. DNA for the CDR3: TGTGCCAGCAGTTACTCAGCCAGGGTGTCGGGTCAGCCCCAGCATTTT. It translates to CASSYSARVSGQPQHF.

V is TRBV7-8 and J is TRBJ2-3, with 8 bases aligning to TRBD2. Germline lookup yields CDR1 SGHVS and CDR2 FQNEAQ. This CDR3 comprises 14 residues. J gave up 3 bases and V 6 bases, and 5 bases lay outside the gene matches. In nucleotides, the CDR3 is TGTGCCAGCAGTCTAACTAGCGGAACAGATACGCAGTATTTT. This encodes CASSLTSGTDTQYF.

This rearrangement joins TRBV7-9 to TRBJ2-1; D ambiguous. Trimming took off 4 bases at V and 10 bases at J, with 8 bases between the two ends. This CDR3 is built from 11 residues. Germline assignment: CDR1 SEHNR and CDR2 FQNEAQ (reference sequence). This CDR3 is CASSSGREQFF. CDR3 nucleotide sequence: TGTGCCAGCAGCTCAGGAAGGGAGCAGTTCTTC.

The chain has TRBV13 and TRBJ1-3; D gene ambiguous. Germline lookup yields CDR1 PRHDT and CDR2 FYEKMQ (reference sequence). V dropped 6 bases and J dropped 4 bases, with 19 bases sitting between them. The CDR3 consists of 16 residues. The CDR3 nucleotides read TGTGCCAGCAGTTCACGCCGCAGTGGGCCCGGAAACACCATATATTTT. Translation gives CASSSRRSGPGNTIYF. Full variable domain (outside the CDR3, taken from reference TRBV13 and TRBJ1-3): AAGVIQSPRHLIKEKRETATLKCYPIPRHDTVYWYQQGPGQDPQFLISFYEKMQSDKGSIPDRFSAQQFSDYHSELNMSSLELGDSALYFCASSSRRSGPGNTIYFGEGSWLTVV.

This clone was found a few times. This chain connects TRBV29-1 to TRBJ2-1; D is perhaps TRBD1 (5 bases). V was clipped by 4 bases and J by 2 bases, with 21 bases between them. The germline gives CDR1 SQVTM, CDR2 ANQGSEA. This CDR3 has 17 residues. The CDR3: CSVGGVGFGGAYNEQFF. In DNA form, the CDR3 reads TGCAGCGTTGGGGGCGTTGGTTTCGGTGGGGCCTACAATGAGCAGTTCTTC.

This chain uses TRBV10-3 with TRBJ2-7; D remains unclear. The V end was cut by 2 bases, the J end by 10 bases, with 12 bases between. The germline V gene encodes CDR1 ENHRY and CDR2 SYGVKD. The CDR3 is 12 residues long. As DNA, the CDR3 is TGTGCCATCAGTGAGGATTCTAGTATTCAGTACTTC. Protein: CAISEDSSIQYF.

This clone has more than one count but fewer than ten. The rearrangement joins TRBV5-4 to TRBJ2-3; 9 bases map to TRBD1. Germline values: CDR1 SGHNT, CDR2 YYREEE (reference sequence). V shed 6 bases, J shed 4 bases, and the junction held 6 bases outside the gene matches. The CDR3 loop spans 14 amino acids. CDR3 sequence (DNA): TGTGCCAGCAACTCGGGGACAGGGCCAGATACGCAGTATTTT. This translates into CASNSGTGPDTQYF.

This chain connects TRBV9 to TRBJ2-1; 8 bases map to TRBD2. J lost 4 bases, V lost 4 bases, and 13 bases had no gene match. The germline V gene has CDR1 SGDLS and CDR2 YYNGEE. This CDR3 region has 17 residues. This chain's CDR3 is CASSSPGGGRRYNEQFF. The DNA for the CDR3 is TGTGCCAGCAGCTCCCCTGGGGGCGGGAGGAGGTACAATGAGCAGTTCTTC.

The chain links TRBV19 to TRBJ1-2; possible D gene TRBD1, 5 bases. Germline lookup yields CDR1 LNHDA and CDR2 SQIVND (reference sequence). The CDR3 has 18 amino acids. V was clipped by 8 bases and J by 6 bases, with 31 bases between them. DNA for the CDR3: TGTGCCAGTTCTATATTTTATTTTTCGGGGGTGGAAGAGGATGGCTACACCTTC. Protein product: CASSIFYFSGVEEDGYTF.

CDR3 DNA: TGTGCCTGGCGCAACCCGGGACTAGAGACCCAGTACTTC. Protein: CAWRNPGLETQYF. The V gene is TRBV30, the J gene TRBJ2-5; perhaps TRBD2 as D (6 bases). CDR1 and CDR2 from the germline V gene are GTSNPN and SVGIG (reference sequence). The CDR3 consists of 13 residues. The V end lost 5 bases, the J end lost 4 bases, and 14 bases lay between the germline ends.

The chain is built from TRBV6-5 and TRBJ2-4, with 8 positions matching TRBD1. Trimming cost V 0 bases and J 8 bases; bases outside gene matches: 9. Germline V CDR1 and CDR2: MNHEY, SVGAGI. The CDR3 spans 16 residues. CDR3 region: CASSYSLDRAADIQYF. The CDR3 DNA reads TGTGCCAGCAGTTACTCTTTGGACAGGGCGGCGGACATTCAGTACTTC.

This clone was recorded only once. V gene TRBV6-5 combines with J gene TRBJ1-2; D is perhaps TRBD1 (6 bases). Germline CDR1 reads MNHEY; CDR2 reads SVGAGI. V was cut by 6 bases and J by 5 bases, with 19 bases left in between. This CDR3 comprises 15 residues. The CDR3 region has the DNA TGTGCCAGCAGCGAGGGGGTGCTTTTAGTATATGGCTACACCTTC. Protein: CASSEGVLLVYGYTF.

The gene calls are TRBV5-6 and TRBJ1-1; D gene ambiguous. The CDR3 totals 12 residues. Deletions cut 2 bases from V and 2 bases from J, with 4 bases between. Germline V CDR1 and CDR2: SGHDT, YYEEEE. CDR3 sequence reads: CASSFRNTEAFF. Written as DNA, the CDR3 is TGTGCCAGCAGCTTTAGAAACACTGAAGCTTTCTTT.

The V and J genes are TRBV7-2 and TRBJ1-1; the D gene is possibly TRBD1 (6 bases). The CDR3 has 13 residues. Germline V lookup: CDR1 SGHTA, CDR2 FQGNSA. V was cut by 3 bases and J by 1 base, with 6 bases left in between. CDR3 residues: CASSLGANTEAFF. The DNA of the CDR3 is TGTGCCAGCAGCTTGGGGGCGAACACTGAAGCTTTCTTT.

The chain joins TRBV11-2 to TRBJ2-3; TRBD1 agrees at 11 bases. Germline CDR1 and CDR2: SGHAT and FQNNGV. The CDR3 length is 15 residues. Trimming cost V 3 bases and J 4 bases; bases outside gene matches: 3. CDR3 sequence (DNA): TGTGCCAGCAGCTTGGGGACAGGGGGTCCAGATACGCAGTATTTT. Protein product: CASSLGTGGPDTQYF. Based on the CDR3 plus reference TRBV11-2 and TRBJ2-3, the full variable domain is EAGVAQSPRYKIIEKRQSVAFWCNPISGHATLYWYQQILGQGPKLLIQFQNNGVVDDSQLPKDRFSAERLKGVDSTLKIQPAKLEDSAVYLCASSLGTGGPDTQYFGPGTRLTVL.

The rearrangement links TRBV23-1 to TRBJ1-4; tentatively, D is TRBD1 (5 bases). TRBV23-1 carries the ORF label, with uncertain function. This CDR3 region has 16 residues. V lost 0 bases and J lost 7, with 15 bases in between. CDR3: CASSQSQGSCGEKLFF. The DNA for the CDR3 is TGCGCCAGCAGTCAATCCCAGGGAAGCTGCGGTGAAAAACTGTTTTTT.

The rearrangement uses TRBV9 and TRBJ1-2; D perhaps matches TRBD1 (5 bases). CDR1 is SGDLS, CDR2 YYNGEE, per germline. V was pared by 4 bases and J by 13 bases, with 14 bases between. This CDR3 contains 11 residues. In DNA form, the CDR3 reads TGTGCCAGCAGCTCCCTGGGGACTGGCACCTTC. This gives the protein CASSSLGTGTF.

V is TRBV4-2 and J is TRBJ2-7; TRBD1 is a possible D gene (7 bases). Germline-derived CDR1 and CDR2 are LGHNA and YNFKEQ. The CDR3 spans 15 residues. V lost 3 bases to trimming and J lost 4 bases, with 16 bases between them. The CDR3 spells CASSQRTGGWYEQYF. The CDR3 nucleotides are TGTGCCAGCAGCCAGCGGACAGGAGGGTGGTACGAGCAGTACTTC.

This sequence joins TRBV19 and TRBJ1-1; 7 bases fit TRBD1. Germline CDR1 and CDR2: LNHDA and SQIVND (reference sequence). The V gene end was trimmed by 6 bases and the J gene end by 8 bases; junction bases not matched to a gene: 12. This CDR3 has 14 amino acids. The CDR3, as DNA: TGTGCCAGTAGCACGGGACAGCACCCATTGGAAGCTTTCTTT. It encodes CASSTGQHPLEAFF. Variable domain in full (rest from reference TRBV19 and TRBJ1-1): DGGITQSPKYLFRKEGQNVTLSCEQNLNHDAMYWYRQDPGQGLRLIYYSQIVNDFQKGDIAEGYSVSREKKESFPLTVTSAQKNPTAFYLCASSTGQHPLEAFFGQGTRLTVV.

Concerning this clone: Being one base from a much bigger clone, this may be a read error. The V and J genes are TRBV30 and TRBJ2-7; D possibly corresponds to TRBD1 (6 bases). V lost 1 base to trimming and J lost 2 bases, with 6 bases between them. The CDR3 length is 12 residues. Germline-derived CDR1 and CDR2 are GTSNPN and SVGIG (reference sequence). The CDR3 DNA sequence: TGTGCCTGGAGTGGGGACACCTACGAGCAGTACTTC. This encodes CAWSGDTYEQYF.

The V call is TRBV5-1, the J call TRBJ2-7; 9 bases are shared with TRBD1. This CDR3 contains 13 residues. The germline CDR1 and CDR2 sequences are SGHRS and YFSETQ. The ends lost 4 bases at V and 6 bases at J; junction bases unmatched: 5. CDR3 protein: CASSIGQGIEQYF. In DNA form, the CDR3 reads TGCGCCAGCAGCATAGGACAGGGGATCGAGCAGTACTTC. Combining the CDR3 with reference TRBV5-1 and TRBJ2-7 gives the whole variable domain KAGVTQTPRYLIKTRGQQVTLSCSPISGHRSVSWYQQTPGQGLQFLFEYFSETQRNKGNFPGRFSGRQFSNSRSEMNVSTLELGDSALYLCASSIGQGIEQYFGPGTRLTVT.

This clone was picked up one time. V usage is TRBV10-3 and J usage is TRBJ1-3; D possibly corresponds to TRBD1 (6 bases). Germline-derived CDR1 and CDR2 are ENHRY and SYGVKD. The CDR3 has 14 amino acids. V lost 3 bases to trimming and J lost 2 bases, with 8 bases between them. The CDR3 loop is CAISDRGTGNTIYF. As DNA, the CDR3 is TGTGCCATCAGTGACAGGGGTACTGGAAACACCATATATTTT.

This rearrangement joins TRBV7-2 to TRBJ1-2; 7 bases fit TRBD1. Losses at the gene ends were 4 bases for V and 6 bases for J; bases not matched to a gene: 5. The germline V gene has CDR1 SGHTA and CDR2 FQGNSA. The CDR3 extends over 13 amino acids. CDR3: CASSSRQGDGYTF. CDR3 sequence (DNA): TGTGCCAGCAGCTCCCGACAGGGTGATGGCTACACCTTC.

The sample holds one count of this clone. The chain recombines TRBV27 with TRBJ2-6; 7 bases agree with TRBD1. The CDR3 length is 18 residues. Germline lookup yields CDR1 MNHEY and CDR2 SMNVEV (reference sequence). Losses at the gene ends were 4 bases for V and 0 bases for J; bases not matched to a gene: 9. CDR3 region: CASSSGQARVSGANVLTF. The CDR3 DNA sequence: TGTGCCAGCAGTTCCGGACAGGCCCGTGTCTCTGGGGCCAACGTCCTGACTTTC.